This T cell receptor beta chain was recovered during a study of T cells after yellow fever vaccination. The CDR3 is made up of 14 amino acids. CDR1 LGHNT and CDR2 FRNRAP come from the germline V gene. TCRdb re-derived calls from the 5' RACE reads in MiXCR, one entry per CDR3 protein. The sample lists a few hundred thousand distinct CDR3 sequences, about 10% occurring once. A few counts support this clonotype. This TCR derives from a man younger than 35 who received the YFV17D yellow fever vaccine. Sequenced material: CD4+ T cells sorted from PBMCs, taken 5 days after the yellow fever booster vaccination. V is TRBV12-5 and J is TRBJ2-1, with 8 bases matching TRBD1. The CDR3 loop reads CAGGTETGENEQFF. The CDR3 nucleotides read TGTGCAGGGGGGACGGAGACAGGGGAAAATGAGCAGTTCTTC. Supplemented by reference TRBV12-5 and TRBJ2-1, the full variable domain reads DARVTQTPRHKVTEMGQEVTMRCQPILGHNTVFWYRQTMMQGLELLAYFRNRAPLDDSGMPKDRFSAEMPDATLATLKIQPSEPRDSAVYFCAGGTETGENEQFFGPGTRLTVL.